The rows below give T cell receptor beta chains drawn from one sample of a study of blood T cell repertoires in COVID-19. The protocol was immunoSEQ multiplex PCR, while the TCRdb copy is restricted to in-frame clones and leaves out a portion. Of roughly 180,000 clones in the sample, around 88% were seen once. Sample: PBMCs or T cells enriched from blood (not recorded which). The receptors derive from a woman younger than 45 who had recovered from COVID-19. Each CDR3 is given with its conserved first and last residue. The D gene is left open where the match is weak. Size is stated for part of the rows, as once, few or many counts, or as a class when the clone is expanded.

CDR3 DNA,CDR3 protein,clone size,V gene,D gene,J gene
TGTGCCAGCAGTCAGCTAGCAAGACTGATAAATTCACCCCTCCACTTT,CASSQLARLINSPLHF,-,TRBV27,-,TRBJ1-6
TGTGCCAGCAGCTTAAGTTCCAGCGGGAAGGGTGAGCAGTTCTTC,CASSLSSSGKGEQFF,once,TRBV7-9,TRBD2,TRBJ2-1
TGTGCCAGCAGCTTCTCAGGGAACACCGGGGAGCTGTTTTTT,CASSFSGNTGELFF,-,TRBV13,-,TRBJ2-2
TGTGCCAGCAGCTTAACAGGGGGCGTCGGCACAGATACGCAGTATTTT,CASSLTGGVGTDTQYF,-,TRBV11-2,TRBD1,TRBJ2-3
TGTGCCAGCAGCCCCCAGTACCAAGAGACCCAGTACTTC,CASSPQYQETQYF,-,TRBV3-1/TRBV3-2,-,TRBJ2-5
TGTGCCAGCAGTCCGGCGGGGGGAGTAGCGGCAGATACGCAGTATTTT,CASSPAGGVAADTQYF,-,TRBV2,TRBD2,TRBJ2-3
TGTGCCAGCAGTCAGGGCCACGAGCAGTACTTC,CASSQGHEQYF,-,TRBV28,-,TRBJ2-7
TGTGCCAGCAGCTATACGACCGGGAGGGCTTACAATGAGCAGTTCTTC,CASSYTTGRAYNEQFF,-,TRBV7-9,TRBD2,TRBJ2-1
TGTGCCAGCAGCGACGGGACAGGGCCCAACGAGCAGTACTTC,CASSDGTGPNEQYF,-,TRBV9,TRBD1,TRBJ2-7
TGTGCCAGCAGTTCAGGGACAGGGCCCTACGAGCAGTACTTC,CASSSGTGPYEQYF,-,TRBV5-4,TRBD1,TRBJ2-7